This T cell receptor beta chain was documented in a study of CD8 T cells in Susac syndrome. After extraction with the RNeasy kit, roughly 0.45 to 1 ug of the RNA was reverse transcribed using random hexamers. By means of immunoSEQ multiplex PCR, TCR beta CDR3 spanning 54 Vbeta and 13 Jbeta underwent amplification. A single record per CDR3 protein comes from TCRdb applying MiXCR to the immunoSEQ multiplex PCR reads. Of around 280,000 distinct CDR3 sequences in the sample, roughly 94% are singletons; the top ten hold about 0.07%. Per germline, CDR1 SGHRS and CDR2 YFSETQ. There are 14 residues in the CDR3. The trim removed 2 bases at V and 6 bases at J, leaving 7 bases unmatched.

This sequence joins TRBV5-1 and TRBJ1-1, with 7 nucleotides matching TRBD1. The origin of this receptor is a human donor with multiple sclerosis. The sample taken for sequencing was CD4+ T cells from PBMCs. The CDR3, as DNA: TGCGCCAGCAGCTTAACTACAGGGGCGGCTGAAGCTTTCTTT. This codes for CASSLTTGAAEAFF. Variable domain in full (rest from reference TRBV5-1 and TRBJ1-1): KAGVTQTPRYLIKTRGQQVTLSCSPISGHRSVSWYQQTPGQGLQFLFEYFSETQRNKGNFPGRFSGRQFSNSRSEMNVSTLELGDSALYLCASSLTTGAAEAFFGQGTRLTVV.